The clone carrying this T cell receptor beta chain has only a few counts. What it recognizes is unknown. The data originate from a study of T-cell reconstitution after alpha-beta-depleted transplantation in children. The V end was cut by 7 bases, the J end by 4 bases, with 12 bases between. Germline V gene lookup returns CDR1 SGHRS and CDR2 YFSETQ. This CDR3 has 14 residues. Study-wide findings and caveats: Alpha-beta T cells present about two months after transplant were reported to originate from several hundred expanded graft clones.

Unique molecular identifiers were incorporated during preparation of the TCRbeta library. TCRdb analysed the PCR reads with MiXCR anew, one entry per CDR3 protein. The sample has over 100,000 distinct CDR3 sequences, 10% seen once; the top ten hold nearly 35%. The rearrangement uses TRBV5-1 and TRBJ2-6; D is perhaps TRBD1 (5 bases). Sequences were derived from PBMCs, sampled before TCRalphabeta/CD19-depleted stem cell transplant. The receptor was derived from a boy aged 2 to 9 with acute lymphoblastic leukemia, due to receive a stem cell transplant. The CDR3 coding sequence is TGCGCCAGCCAGCCAGGGTACGGGGCCAACGTCCTGACTTTC. Amino acid sequence: CASQPGYGANVLTF.